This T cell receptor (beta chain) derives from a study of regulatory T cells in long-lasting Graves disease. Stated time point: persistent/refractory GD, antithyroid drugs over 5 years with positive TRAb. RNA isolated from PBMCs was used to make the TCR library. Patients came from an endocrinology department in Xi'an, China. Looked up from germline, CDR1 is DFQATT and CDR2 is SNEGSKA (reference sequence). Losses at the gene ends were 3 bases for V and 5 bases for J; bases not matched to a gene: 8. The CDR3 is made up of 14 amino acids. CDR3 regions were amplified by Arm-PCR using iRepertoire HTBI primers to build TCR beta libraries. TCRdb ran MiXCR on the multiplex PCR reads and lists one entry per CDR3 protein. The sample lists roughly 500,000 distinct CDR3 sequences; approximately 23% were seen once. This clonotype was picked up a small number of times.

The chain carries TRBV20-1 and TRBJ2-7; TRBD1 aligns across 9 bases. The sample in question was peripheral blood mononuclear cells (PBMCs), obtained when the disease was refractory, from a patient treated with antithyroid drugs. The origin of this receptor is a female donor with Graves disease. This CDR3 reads CSASRLDRGHEQYF. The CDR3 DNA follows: TGCAGTGCTAGCAGATTGGACAGGGGCCACGAGCAGTACTTC.